Presented here are 15 T cell receptor beta chains from one specimen sequenced in a study of T cells in Graves' hyperthyroidism and ophthalmopathy. RNA transcripts gave rise to amplified TCR beta CDR3 regions. HTBI primers were employed in a first-round RT-PCR of the TCR CDR3. TCRdb redid the calling of the multiplex PCR reads with MiXCR, one entry per CDR3 protein. The data contain roughly 580,000 distinct CDR3 sequences, 40% to 55% of them seen just once; the ten biggest clones take up roughly 8.2%. Sequencing used peripheral blood or thyroid tissue (not recorded which). The receptors come from a woman aged 18-29 years with Graves' hyperthyroidism.

This clonotype has a handful of counts. The rearrangement joins TRBV20-1 to TRBJ1-2; a possible D gene is TRBD1 (6 bases). V gave up 3 bases and J gave up 3 bases, with 14 bases separating them. This CDR3 has 14 residues. Germline CDR1 is DFQATT and CDR2 is SNEGSKA (reference sequence). The CDR3 DNA reads TGCAGTGCTAGGAGCGGGGGCGCAGACTATGGCTACACCTTC. Protein product: CSARSGGADYGYTF.

In this sample, this clonotype turned up many times. This chain uses TRBV19 with TRBJ1-2, with D perhaps TRBD1 (6 bases). In germline, CDR1 is LNHDA, CDR2 SQIVND (reference sequence). Trimming removed 10 bases from V and 6 bases from J, with 12 bases in between. There are 11 residues in the CDR3. CDR3 residues: CATSQGDGYTF. CDR3 sequence (DNA): TGTGCCACCTCACAGGGAGATGGCTACACCTTC.

On this clonotype: This could be a read error, since a much larger clone is one nucleotide away. V and J are TRBV7-6 and TRBJ2-7, with D perhaps matching TRBD2 (6 bases). Trimming left V 6 bases short and J 5 bases short, with 14 bases between. CDR3 length: 13 amino acids. The germline CDR1 and CDR2 sequences are SGHVS and FNYEAQ. The CDR3 is CASSLNWGDEQYF. In DNA form, the CDR3 reads TGTGCCAGCAGTCTAAACTGGGGGGACGAGCAGTACTTC. Supplemented by reference TRBV7-6 and TRBJ2-7, the full variable domain reads GAGVSQSPRYKVTKRGQDVALRCDPISGHVSLYWYRQALGQGPEFLTYFNYEAQQDKSGLPNDRFSAERPEGSISTLTIQRTEQRDSAMYRCASSLNWGDEQYFGPGTRLTVT.

V is TRBV19 and J is TRBJ2-2; no reliable D call. The V and J ends lost 1 base and 1 base respectively, with 7 bases between them. The V gene's germline CDR1 is LNHDA and CDR2 SQIVND (reference sequence). This CDR3 has 15 residues. The CDR3 DNA reads TGTGCCAGTAGTATAGGGATGGTGAACACCGGGGAGCTGTTTTTT. It translates to CASSIGMVNTGELFF.

The J gene is TRBJ2-7, the V gene TRBV2; D is perhaps TRBD1 or TRBD2 (5 bases each). Trimming cost V 6 bases and J 4 bases, with 19 bases left between them. Germline lookup yields CDR1 SNHLY and CDR2 FYNNEI. CDR3 length equals 15 residues. The CDR3 DNA sequence: TGTGCCAGCAGCGACGGGACCCGGCCACCTTACGAGCAGTACTTC. Translated, it gives CASSDGTRPPYEQYF. Full variable domain (rest looked up from reference TRBV2 and TRBJ2-7): EPEVTQTPSHQVTQMGQEVILRCVPISNHLYFYWYRQILGQKVEFLVSFYNNEISEKSEIFDDQFSVERPDGSNFTLKIRSTKLEDSAMYFCASSDGTRPPYEQYFGPGTRLTVT.

This clonotype was seen a handful of times. This rearrangement joins TRBV25-1 to TRBJ1-6; D remains unclear. CDR1 MGHDK and CDR2 SYGVNS come from the germline V gene. This CDR3 region has 12 residues. DNA for the CDR3: TGTGCTAGTACGCCCTATAATTCACCCCTCCACTTT. Translation gives CASTPYNSPLHF.

The V gene is TRBV2, the J gene TRBJ2-7; TRBD1 aligns across 11 bases. CDR1 and CDR2 from the germline V gene are SNHLY and FYNNEI. The V and J ends lost 8 bases and 5 bases, in that order; junction bases with no gene match: 5. This CDR3 is built from 13 residues. The DNA of the CDR3 is TGTGCCAGCTCGTGGACAGGGGGCAACGAGCAGTACTTC. Encoded protein: CASSWTGGNEQYF. Combining the CDR3 with reference TRBV2 and TRBJ2-7 gives the whole variable domain EPEVTQTPSHQVTQMGQEVILRCVPISNHLYFYWYRQILGQKVEFLVSFYNNEISEKSEIFDDQFSVERPDGSNFTLKIRSTKLEDSAMYFCASSWTGGNEQYFGPGTRLTVT.

The V gene is TRBV20-1, the J gene TRBJ2-7, with a possible D match to TRBD1 (5 bases). The CDR3 has 13 amino acids. Germline CDR1 reads DFQATT; CDR2 reads SNEGSKA (reference sequence). V was trimmed by 6 bases and J by 1 base, leaving 13 bases between them. The CDR3 coding sequence is TGCAGTGCCGAGGACATAAAATCCTACGAGCAGTACTTC. This gives the protein CSAEDIKSYEQYF.

V gene TRBV19 combines with J gene TRBJ1-5; D remains ambiguous. V lost 1 base to trimming and J lost 1 base, with 8 bases between them. Looked up from germline, CDR1 is LNHDA and CDR2 is SQIVND (reference sequence). The CDR3 totals 15 residues. The CDR3 DNA reads as TGTGCCAGTAGTATAGGACCGACCAGCAATCAGCCCCAGCATTTT. Translating gives CASSIGPTSNQPQHF.

This clonotype has at least ten counts. The CDR3: CASSYVGLSSYEQYF. CDR3 nucleotides: TGTGCCAGCAGTTACGTGGGCCTCAGCTCCTACGAGCAGTACTTC. The chain carries TRBV6-5 and TRBJ2-7; no clear D. V was cut by 2 bases and J by 0 bases, with 11 bases left in between. CDR1 and CDR2 from the germline V gene are MNHEY and SVGAGI. The CDR3 has 15 amino acids.

This clonotype was detected only a few times. J is TRBJ1-5 and V is TRBV19; D not certain. The CDR3 totals 13 residues. The germline CDR1 and CDR2 sequences are LNHDA and SQIVND (reference sequence). The V gene lost 3 bases and the J gene lost 9 bases, with 12 bases spanning the gap. The CDR3 coding sequence is TGTGCCAGTAGTATGACTTACCGCCGGCCCCAGCATTTT. It is translated as CASSMTYRRPQHF.

In this sample, this clonotype turned up a few times. This chain joins TRBV9 and TRBJ1-4, with D tentatively TRBD1 (6 bases). This CDR3 region has 14 residues. From germline, CDR1 is SGDLS and CDR2 YYNGEE. V was clipped by 2 bases and J by 6 bases, with 11 bases between them. CDR3 bases: TGTGCCAGCAGCGTTAGGGGGACACATGAAAAACTGTTTTTT. Residues: CASSVRGTHEKLFF.

The chain carries TRBV29-1 and TRBJ2-5, with unresolved D. Germline CDR1 and CDR2: SQVTM and ANQGSEA. There are 12 residues in the CDR3. The V end lost 7 bases, the J end lost 2 bases, and 11 bases lay between the germline ends. The CDR3 loop is CSASGQQETQYF. CDR3 sequence (DNA): TGCAGCGCTTCCGGTCAGCAAGAGACCCAGTACTTC.

The genes are TRBV6-1 and TRBJ1-2; the D is unclear. There are 13 residues in the CDR3. V lost 6 bases, J lost 4 bases, and 12 bases lay in between. Germline V CDR1 and CDR2: MNHNS, SASEGT. CDR3 residues: CASSRTLSYGYTF. CDR3 sequence (DNA): TGTGCCAGCAGCCGGACGCTGAGCTATGGCTACACCTTC.

The V gene is TRBV19, the J gene TRBJ2-7; TRBD2 is a possible D gene (6 bases). Germline CDR1 and CDR2: LNHDA and SQIVND (reference sequence). The CDR3 contains 15 residues. Trimming pared 2 bases from V and 2 bases from J, leaving 13 bases between. The CDR3 nucleotides read TGTGCCAGTAGTATACCCGGGACTTTAACCTACGAGCAGTACTTC. Translated, it gives CASSIPGTLTYEQYF.